Listed below are T cell receptor beta chains from one sample, sequenced in a study of beta chain features in type 1 diabetes. Clones were read by immunoSEQ multiplex PCR, and TCRdb kept only the in-frame ones, dropping some. The sample lists approximately 730,000 clones; 13% were seen once. Material: naive CD4+ T cells from blood. The receptors come from a man younger than 35 with type 1 diabetes. Each CDR3 is given with its conserved first and last residue. The D gene is left open where the match is weak. Rows give clone size only sometimes, using once, few, many, or a class for an expanded clone.

clone_size | j_call | d_call | v_call | cdr3_nt | cdr3_aa
. | TRBJ1-1 | TRBD1 | TRBV6-5 | TGTGCCAGCAGTTACTCGGGACAGGGAAACACTGAAGCTTTCTTT | CASSYSGQGNTEAFF
few | TRBJ2-1 | . | TRBV6-5 | TGTGCCAGCAGTTACTCGGGTCCCGAGGGTGAGCAGTTCTTC | CASSYSGPEGEQFF
. | TRBJ1-5 | . | TRBV10-2 | TGCGCCAGCAGCATTGACAGGAGCCAGCCCCAGCATTTT | CASSIDRSQPQHF
. | TRBJ2-2 | TRBD1 | TRBV30 | TGTGCCTGGAGCCCGGGACAGGGCGGCACCGGGGAGCTGTTTTTT | CAWSPGQGGTGELFF
few | TRBJ2-5 | TRBD2 | TRBV27 | TGTGCCAGCTCCTGGGCAGCGGGGGGGCAAGAGACCCAGTACTTC | CASSWAAGGQETQYF
few | TRBJ1-5 | TRBD1 | TRBV7-2 | TGTGCCAGCAGCTTAGTCCGGGACAGCTATAGCAATCAGCCCCAGCATTTT | CASSLVRDSYSNQPQHF
few | TRBJ1-2 | . | TRBV5-1 | TGCGCCAGCAGAGAGGCCAACTATGGCTACACCTTC | CASREANYGYTF
. | TRBJ1-6 | TRBD1 | TRBV4-1 | TGCGCCAGCAGCCAAGGGAGGGGGACAGGAGATTCACCCCTCCACTTT | CASSQGRGTGDSPLHF
few | TRBJ2-1 | . | TRBV10-3 | TGTGCCATCAGTGAGCCCGGGACCGCGCTGTTCTTC | CAISEPGTALFF
few | TRBJ2-7 | . | TRBV5-4 | TGTGCCAGCAGCTTGGTCCTGGGCACCGAGCAGTACTTC | CASSLVLGTEQYF
few | TRBJ2-1 | TRBD2 | TRBV5-1 | TGCGCCAGCAGCTCCCGACTAGCGGGGGAGTCCTACAATGAGCAGTTCTTC | CASSSRLAGESYNEQFF
. | TRBJ1-2 | . | TRBV5-6 | TGTGCCAGCAGCCCTAGGCGCACTCAGAACTATGGCTACACCTTC | CASSPRRTQNYGYTF
. | TRBJ2-3 | . | TRBV9 | TGTGCCAGCAGCGGGCGGGGACGCCCCACAGATACGCAGTATTTT | CASSGRGRPTDTQYF
. | TRBJ1-1 | . | TRBV20-1 | TGCAGTGCTAGAGGGCCCTTTGAAGCTTTCTTT | CSARGPFEAFF
few | TRBJ1-3 | . | TRBV5-4 | TGTGCCAGCAGCTTGGCCTTTGAGCAAGGAAACACCATATATTTT | CASSLAFEQGNTIYF
. | TRBJ1-2 | . | TRBV7-8 | TGTGCCAGCAGCCCCGCCGAAGGCCTCGCCCACTATGGCTACACCTTC | CASSPAEGLAHYGYTF
few | TRBJ2-3 | TRBD1 | TRBV2 | TGTGCCAGCAGCCAACAGGGGACAGATACGCAGTATTTT | CASSQQGTDTQYF
. | TRBJ2-3 | . | TRBV30 | TGTGCCTGGAGTGAGTCGGGGGATACGCAGTATTTT | CAWSESGDTQYF
once | TRBJ2-2 | . | TRBV7-8 | TGTGCCAGCAGCGAGAACACCGGGGAGCTGTTTTTT | CASSENTGELFF
. | TRBJ2-7 | . | TRBV6-5 | TGTGCCAGCAGTTACTCGTCCGCGGAGGGCGAGCAGTACTTC | CASSYSSAEGEQYF
few | TRBJ1-1 | . | TRBV5-1 | TGCGCCAGCAGTTATCAGGGCTACACTGAAGCTTTCTTT | CASSYQGYTEAFF
few | TRBJ1-2 | . | TRBV4-1 | TGCGCCAGCAGCCAACCGACCCAGCTCAACTATGGCTACACCTTC | CASSQPTQLNYGYTF
. | TRBJ1-1 | . | TRBV28 | TGTGCCAGCAGTCCACAGGACAGACTCCCTGAAGCTTTCTTT | CASSPQDRLPEAFF
. | TRBJ1-1 | . | TRBV2 | TGTGCCACCCGGGAGCTGAACACTGAAGCTTTCTTT | CATRELNTEAFF
. | TRBJ2-5 | . | TRBV10-3 | TGTGCCATCAGTGTTGGTCCAGGACCTCAAGAGACCCAGTACTTC | CAISVGPGPQETQYF
. | TRBJ2-3 | TRBD1 | TRBV10-3 | TGTGCCATCAGCGCCGGACAGGGGGCGCAGGGCGATACGCAGTATTTT | CAISAGQGAQGDTQYF
. | TRBJ1-1 | TRBD1 | TRBV29-1 | TGCAGCGTTGAAGATTATATCGTCACAGGGGTGACGGGGGCTTTCTTT | CSVEDYIVTGVTGAFF
few | TRBJ2-1 | . | TRBV7-3 | TGTGCCAGCAGCTTAACCGGGGGACAGTCCTACAATGAGCAGTTCTTC | CASSLTGGQSYNEQFF
. | TRBJ1-1 | TRBD1 | TRBV5-1 | TGCGCCAGCAGCTTGGACAGGGGTATGAACACTGAAGCTTTCTTT | CASSLDRGMNTEAFF
few | TRBJ2-5 | . | TRBV30 | TGTGCCTGGAGTGCCGCTGAGACCCAGTACTTC | CAWSAAETQYF
few | TRBJ1-1 | . | TRBV5-1 | TGCGCCAGCAGCTTGCCACACACGAACACTGAAGCTTTCTTT | CASSLPHTNTEAFF
few | TRBJ1-1 | TRBD1 | TRBV30 | TGTGCCTGGAGTCCGGACAGGGGGTCCGAAGCTTTCTTT | CAWSPDRGSEAFF
few | TRBJ1-5 | . | TRBV7-9 | TGTGCCAGCAGCTTAGCCTTCAATAAGCACTCGGCGGGGCAGCCCCAGCATTTT | CASSLAFNKHSAGQPQHF
. | TRBJ2-1 | . | TRBV6-5 | TGTGCCAGCAGTTACTCGCGGGGAAATGAGCAGTTCTTC | CASSYSRGNEQFF